Sequencing of this TCR beta chain was carried out in a study of identical twins. It was template switching that added a universal primer site, and there were unique molecular identifiers on the cDNA. TCRdb re-called the 5' RACE reads with MiXCR, one entry per CDR3 protein. The data contain some 320,000 distinct CDR3 sequences, more than 9% of them singletons. Concerning this clonotype: As yet, its antigen is unknown.

Regarding the study as a whole: Low generation-probability sequences were in excess among twin-shared out-of-frame alpha sequences. Memory repertoires showed no such pattern, whereas abundant cord blood beta clonotypes carried fewer insertions.

The CDR3 is 15 residues long. After removal of 8 bases from V and 5 bases from J, the junction contained 11 bases not matched to a gene. Germline V lookup: CDR1 KGHDR, CDR2 SFDVKD. In addition, the sample was reused for a study of yellow fever vaccine responses in identical twins.

What was sequenced was CD8+ T cells sorted from blood. This receptor was taken from a woman aged 18-29 years in good health. This sequence joins TRBV24-1 and TRBJ2-5, with 9 positions matching TRBD2. The CDR3 DNA sequence: TGTGCCACCAAGCCGGGGACTAGCTTTTTCGAGACCCAGTACTTC. As protein: CATKPGTSFFETQYF.